These 29 T cell receptor beta chains share one sample of origin, sequenced in a study of cytomegalovirus exposure and HLA in healthy donors. In the PCR, 60 Vbeta and 13 Jbeta primers were used. The table came from immunoSEQ multiplex PCR; TCRdb's copy has only in-frame clones and leaves some out. The table has fewer than 200,000 clones, over 80% seen once. Sample: PBMCs. Every receptor here comes from a woman between 45 and 65 years old in good health and CMV-seropositive.

As concerns this clone: Other DNA sequences within the sample encode an identical CDR3. CDR3: CASSLYNQPQHF. The CDR3 DNA reads TGTGCCAGCAGCTTATACAATCAGCCCCAGCATTTT. V is TRBV7-2 and J is TRBJ1-5, with unresolved D. CDR3 length equals 12 residues. Per germline, CDR1 SGHTA and CDR2 FQGNSA. The V end lost 2 bases, the J end lost 3 bases, and 2 bases lay between the germline ends.

V and J are TRBV28 and TRBJ2-1, with 11 bases aligning to TRBD2. The CDR3 covers 15 residues. The germline V gene has CDR1 MDHEN and CDR2 SYDVKM. The trim removed 6 bases at V and 8 bases at J, leaving 9 bases unmatched. CDR3 in amino acids: CASSLTSGSRHEQFF. CDR3 DNA: TGTGCCAGCAGCCTCACTAGCGGGAGTCGCCATGAGCAGTTCTTC.

V usage is TRBV19 and J usage is TRBJ2-7; TRBD2 aligns across 8 bases. In germline, CDR1 is LNHDA, CDR2 SQIVND (reference sequence). V gave up 4 bases and J gave up 7 bases; unmatched junction bases: 9. CDR3 length: 14 residues. In DNA, the CDR3 is TGTGCCAGTAGTACCCGACTAGCGCCCTGGGAGCAGTACTTC. This translates into CASSTRLAPWEQYF.

CDR3 coding DNA: TGTGCCAGCAGCCCTGGGACAGGGAAGGCCAATGAGCAGTTCTTC. This translates into CASSPGTGKANEQFF. The chain is built from TRBV6-4 and TRBJ2-1; 9 nucleotides match TRBD1. The CDR3 runs 15 residues. V dropped 6 bases and J dropped 6; count of bases not matched to a gene: 9. Germline V gene sequence: CDR1 MRHNA, CDR2 SNTAGT.

This clone was seen just once. This rearrangement joins TRBV10-3 to TRBJ1-1; D gene unclear. The CDR3 runs to 15 residues. The germline V gene has CDR1 ENHRY and CDR2 SYGVKD. Trimming stripped 7 bases from V and 0 bases from J, with 15 bases between. The CDR3 is CAIMGENRMNTEAFF. The CDR3 coding sequence is TGTGCCATCATGGGAGAGAATCGAATGAACACTGAAGCTTTCTTT.

The rearrangement uses TRBV7-9 and TRBJ1-1; 9 bases are a match to TRBD1. CDR3 size: 13 residues. The J segment lost 6 bases and the V segment lost 5 bases, leaving 4 bases of the junction unmatched. Germline V gene data show CDR1 as SEHNR and CDR2 as FQNEAQ (reference sequence). DNA for the CDR3: TGTGCCAGCAGCCGGGACAGGGAACCTGAAGCTTTCTTT. Amino acid sequence: CASSRDREPEAFF.

The chain joins TRBV4-2 to TRBJ2-3; 8 bases agree with TRBD2. The CDR3 is made up of 18 amino acids. In germline, CDR1 is LGHNA, CDR2 YNFKEQ. J gave up 2 bases and V 1 base, and 11 bases lay outside the gene matches. This CDR3 reads CASSQVSGSQGFTDTQYF. CDR3 DNA: TGTGCCAGCAGCCAAGTGAGCGGGAGTCAAGGTTTCACAGATACGCAGTATTTT.

This sequence joins TRBV9 and TRBJ2-7; TRBD1 aligns across 10 bases. This CDR3 comprises 14 residues. The J segment lost 5 bases and the V segment lost 4 bases, leaving 6 bases of the junction unmatched. The germline CDR1 and CDR2 sequences are SGDLS and YYNGEE. The CDR3 bases are TGTGCCAGCAGCTCTGAGACAGGGGGCAACGAGCAGTACTTC. Protein: CASSSETGGNEQYF.

DNA of the CDR3: TGTGCCAGCAGCCAACTCGGGATCGGAGATACGCAGTATTTT. Translated, it gives CASSQLGIGDTQYF. The chain combines TRBV14 with TRBJ2-3; D might be TRBD2 (5 bases). The length of the CDR3 is 14 residues. Germline lookup yields CDR1 SGHDN and CDR2 FVKESK. With 2 bases removed from V and 5 bases from J, the gap between germline ends came to 11 bases.

The rearrangement uses TRBV19 and TRBJ1-2, with D possibly matching TRBD1 (6 bases). Germline V gene lookup returns CDR1 LNHDA and CDR2 SQIVND (reference sequence). Trimming left V 4 bases short and J 4 bases short, with 13 bases between. The CDR3 loop spans 14 amino acids. DNA of the CDR3: TGTGCCAGTAGTACAAAACAGGGACCCTATGGCTACACCTTC. Protein: CASSTKQGPYGYTF.

The chain has TRBV4-3 and TRBJ2-7, with D possibly matching TRBD1 (6 bases). Germline-derived CDR1 and CDR2 are LGHNA and YSLEER. The V end lost 0 bases, the J end lost 10 bases, and 16 bases lay between the germline ends. The CDR3 is 14 amino acids. CDR3 sequence: CASSQEGHLKPQYF. The CDR3 nucleotides read TGCGCCAGCAGCCAAGAGGGACACTTAAAACCCCAGTACTTC.

The V gene is TRBV11-2, the J gene TRBJ2-5; the D gene is possibly TRBD2 (6 bases). Between the trimmed V and J ends, which lost 5 bases and 4 bases, there was a span of 26 bases. This CDR3 is built from 18 residues. Germline V gene sequence: CDR1 SGHAT, CDR2 FQNNGV. CDR3 amino acids: CASSRKKKTMEGGETQYF. CDR3 nucleotides: TGTGCCAGCAGCCGTAAAAAAAAGACCATGGAGGGTGGAGAGACCCAGTACTTC.

V gene TRBV10-1 combines with J gene TRBJ2-2, with D unresolved. The CDR3 contains 14 residues. Trimming removed 2 bases at V and 4 bases at J, with 8 bases between. The germline V gene encodes CDR1 WNHNN and CDR2 SYGVQD (reference sequence). This CDR3 is CASSEDLFTGELFF. For the CDR3, the DNA is TGCGCCAGCAGTGAGGACTTATTCACCGGGGAGCTGTTTTTT.

The rearrangement joins TRBV13 to TRBJ2-1; a weak D match, TRBD2 (5 bases). V dropped 2 bases and J dropped 4 bases, with 12 bases sitting between them. The CDR3 sequence is 15 residues long. The germline CDR1 and CDR2 sequences are PRHDT and FYEKMQ (reference sequence). The CDR3 spells CASSLSQRSYNEQFF. CDR3 DNA sequence: TGTGCCAGCAGCTTAAGCCAGCGGAGTTACAATGAGCAGTTCTTC.

The J gene is TRBJ2-7, the V gene TRBV27; maybe TRBD2 (5 bases). The CDR3 runs 12 residues. V was shortened by 5 bases and J by 6 bases, with 11 bases between the two germline ends. Germline CDR1 and CDR2: MNHEY and SMNVEV (reference sequence). The CDR3 is CASSREQGEQYF. CDR3 DNA: TGTGCCAGCAGTCGGGAACAAGGCGAGCAGTACTTC.

The chain carries TRBV7-8 and TRBJ2-7; TRBD1 agrees at 9 bases. The trim removed 5 bases at V and 1 base at J, leaving 18 bases unmatched. Germline V gene sequence: CDR1 SGHVS, CDR2 FQNEAQ. The CDR3 is made up of 19 amino acids. Here the CDR3 DNA reads TGTGCCAGCAGCGTATTAACTGGGACAGGGACTATAGGATCCTACGAGCAGTACTTC. Its protein is CASSVLTGTGTIGSYEQYF.

In this sample, this clone turned up once. The chain recombines TRBV7-9 with TRBJ1-1, with D maybe TRBD1 (5 bases). V lost 1 base, J lost 0 bases, and 12 bases lay in between. The CDR3 is 16 residues long. Germline loops: CDR1 SEHNR, CDR2 FQNEAQ (reference sequence). CDR3 sequence reads: CASSLGTGGLNTEAFF. The DNA of the CDR3 is TGTGCCAGCAGCTTAGGGACCGGGGGATTGAACACTGAAGCTTTCTTT.

In regard to this clone: The junction departs from germline at one end; a sequencing error may be responsible. The chain uses TRBV7-7 and TRBJ2-3, with 8 bases lining up with TRBD2. CDR3 size: 16 residues. The germline V gene has CDR1 SSHAT and CDR2 FNYEAQ (reference sequence). The CDR3 is CASSLLLAGSTDTQYF. The CDR3 nucleotides are TGTGCTAGCAGCTTACTCCTAGCGGGTAGCACAGATACGCAGTATTTT.

V usage is TRBV6-5 and J usage is TRBJ1-1; TRBD1 matches at 7 bases. Germline-derived CDR1 and CDR2 are MNHEY and SVGAGI. The trim removed 6 bases at V and 1 base at J, leaving 2 bases unmatched. The CDR3 is made up of 13 amino acids. The CDR3 bases are TGTGCCAGCAGACGGACAGGGAACACTGAAGCTTTCTTT. Its translation: CASRRTGNTEAFF.

The rearrangement uses TRBV10-2 and TRBJ2-3; maybe TRBD2 (5 bases). Germline V gene data show CDR1 as WSHSY and CDR2 as SAAADI. V shed 4 bases and J shed 2 bases, with 13 bases lying between them. The CDR3 loop spans 15 amino acids. The CDR3 region has the DNA TGCGCCAGCAGTGGACCGACTACTCCCACAGATACGCAGTATTTT. As protein: CASSGPTTPTDTQYF.

The chain combines TRBV29-1 with TRBJ1-3; D is unresolved. With 4 bases removed from V and 0 bases from J, the gap between germline ends came to 13 bases. This CDR3 contains 15 residues. Germline lookup yields CDR1 SQVTM and CDR2 ANQGSEA. The CDR3 spells CSVVLSGYSGNTIYF. CDR3 in DNA: TGCAGCGTTGTTTTATCAGGCTACTCTGGAAACACCATATATTTT.

CDR3 residues: CAWTIPYGGGTEAFF. In nucleotides, the CDR3 is TGTGCCTGGACTATCCCTTACGGGGGGGGCACTGAAGCTTTCTTT. The chain has TRBV30 and TRBJ1-1; maybe TRBD1 (5 bases). The length of the CDR3 is 15 residues. Germline V gives CDR1 GTSNPN, CDR2 SVGIG (reference sequence). Trimming took 4 bases from V and 4 from J, leaving 19 bases between them.

This chain links TRBV11-2 with TRBJ1-5; D perhaps matches TRBD1 (5 bases). The CDR3 loop spans 14 amino acids. V was shortened by 5 bases and J by 0 bases, with 8 bases between the two germline ends. CDR1 is SGHAT, CDR2 FQNNGV, per germline. The CDR3 nucleotides are TGTGCCAGCAGCGCGACAGATAGCAATCAGCCCCAGCATTTT. This encodes CASSATDSNQPQHF.

V is TRBV10-3 and J is TRBJ1-1; D remains ambiguous. This CDR3 spans 13 amino acids. Germline loops: CDR1 ENHRY, CDR2 SYGVKD. V was clipped by 9 bases and J by 1 base, with 12 bases between them. CDR3 region: CAIQLLENTEAFF. CDR3 DNA: TGTGCCATACAACTCCTAGAGAACACTGAAGCTTTCTTT.

The chain combines TRBV7-2 with TRBJ1-1; 8 nucleotides align to TRBD1. This CDR3 is 16 amino acids long. Germline V gives CDR1 SGHTA, CDR2 FQGNSA. The junction had 9 bases not matched to a gene; V was cut back by 5 bases and J by 1 base. This chain's CDR3 is CASSPGGGHRNTEAFF. In DNA, the CDR3 is TGTGCCAGCAGCCCAGGGGGCGGCCACCGGAACACTGAAGCTTTCTTT. The full variable domain, completed using reference TRBV7-2 and TRBJ1-1, is GAGVSQSPSNKVTEKGKDVELRCDPISGHTALYWYRQSLGQGLEFLIYFQGNSAPDKSGLPSDRFSAERTGGSVSTLTIQRTQQEDSAVYLCASSPGGGHRNTEAFFGQGTRLTVV.

The chain links TRBV28 to TRBJ2-7; D remains unclear. From germline, CDR1 is MDHEN and CDR2 SYDVKM. This CDR3 has 12 amino acids. Between the trimmed V and J ends, which lost 10 bases and 3 bases, there was a span of 13 bases. This CDR3 is CATEREDYEQYF. The DNA of the CDR3 is TGTGCCACCGAGCGAGAGGACTACGAGCAGTACTTC.

A word on this clone: This sample also contains other DNA sequences that code for the same CDR3. The genes are TRBV7-9 and TRBJ2-5; D is undetermined. With 1 base removed from V and 5 bases from J, the gap between germline ends came to 5 bases. The CDR3 runs 12 residues. The germline V gene encodes CDR1 SEHNR and CDR2 FQNEAQ (reference sequence). As DNA, the CDR3 is TGTGCCAGCAGCTTAGTGGGCGAGACCCAGTACTTC. Translating it yields CASSLVGETQYF. The full variable domain, in which reference TRBV7-9 and TRBJ2-5 provide the parts outside the CDR3, is DTGVSQNPRHKITKRGQNVTFRCDPISEHNRLYWYRQTLGQGPEFLTYFQNEAQLEKSRLLSDRFSAERPKGSFSTLEIQRTEQGDSAMYLCASSLVGETQYFGPGTRLLVL.

This chain uses TRBV5-1 with TRBJ1-3; the match to TRBD1 covers 9 bases. This CDR3 contains 16 residues. V trimming: 3 bases; J trimming: 0 bases; junction bases outside the gene matches: 4. The germline CDR1 and CDR2 sequences are SGHRS and YFSETQ. The CDR3 loop reads CASSSGQGPSGNTIYF. The CDR3 DNA reads TGCGCCAGCAGCTCGGGACAGGGTCCCTCTGGAAACACCATATATTTT.

This chain uses TRBV10-2 with TRBJ1-2; 7 bases agree with TRBD1. Trimming at V came to 10 bases and at J to 4 bases, leaving 9 bases not matched to a gene. This CDR3 spans 13 amino acids. The germline gives CDR1 WSHSY, CDR2 SAAADI. CDR3 protein: CATNRGFGYGYTF. The CDR3 DNA reads as TGCGCCACCAACAGGGGATTCGGCTATGGCTACACCTTC.